This note documents a single T cell receptor beta chain sequence. This clonotype appeared many times. Its cognate antigen has yet to be identified. The input lacks base qualities; no much larger clone sits a single base away. V and J lose 6 bases and 5 bases, and a span of 11 bases separates them. The CDR3 starts with the cysteine, ends with the phenylalanine, and has 12 residues. The entry retains the CDR3 DNA only, 36 bases that are in frame from base 1. The data were taken from a study of T cells in Graves' hyperthyroidism and ophthalmopathy (dated by TCRdb to about 2019). Broadly, across the study: Peripheral blood was collected at initial diagnosis, before any treatment. To identify TCR V-J signatures that set the groups apart, the researchers used a discovery cohort of about a hundred patients, made up of under 45 with Graves' ophthalmopathy and 57 with stable Graves' hyperthyroidism. Prospective prediction of ophthalmopathy was tested in an independent validation cohort consisting of 18 hyperthyroidism patients and some 17 patients who later progressed to ophthalmopathy. For training and testing, the 100 or so patients in the discovery cohort were randomly divided in a 7:3 ratio. In more than 5 Graves' hyperthyroidism patients, the study also compared T-cell repertoires from thyroid tissue with T-cell repertoires from blood. After blood sampling, hyperthyroidism patients were treated with methimazole at a starting dose of 30 mg daily, and ophthalmopathy patients were treated with high-dose intravenous methylprednisolone. The paper reports TCR Vbeta CDR3 sequencing of some 140 peripheral blood samples: approximately 43 ophthalmopathy, around 80 hyperthyroidism and roughly 17 progressor patients.

Results and caveats for the whole study, not just this receptor: No statistical method was used to fix the sample size in advance, and group allocation was not hidden from the investigators. Most expanded thyroid clonotypes (frequency above 0.001) were also found in blood, which suggests that blood repertoires may mirror thyroid immune responses. Ophthalmopathy was separated from stable hyperthyroidism by a 13 V-J signature model, with approximately 86% sensitivity and 81% to 83% specificity obtained in cross-validation and 80%/75% obtained in testing. In validation, the model predicted progression to ophthalmopathy with just under 71% sensitivity and about 72% specificity, a median of approximately 6.7 months before onset.

Ophthalmopathy patients had moderately to severely active disease, with a Clinical Activity Score of 3 or more, a NOSPECS grade of 4 or more, and a disease duration of less than 3 months. Patients with uncontrolled infections, other autoimmune diseases, pregnancy or lactation were excluded. Diagnoses were established on the basis of clinical symptoms, serum thyroxine and TRAb, thyroid ultrasound, and orbital computed tomography. PBMCs were separated from 8 to 10 ml of fresh peripheral blood using Ficoll-Paque density gradient centrifugation. Total RNA was extracted with Trizol reagent, and quality was checked on an Agilent 2100 Bioanalyzer. The TCR beta CDR3 regions were amplified from the RNA transcripts. For the first round of RT-PCR on the TCR CDR3, the HTBI primer set was used together with the Qiagen OneStep RT-PCR kit. A second multiplex PCR round built the libraries, followed by size selection and purification. Sequencing of the libraries was done on an Illumina HiSeq2000 using paired-end 100 bp reads. The authors' pipeline ran thus. SOAPnuke was used to process the raw data, removing reads that contained adapters or uncalled bases, had a mean Phred below 15, or lacked an exact match to the constant primer or identifier. High-quality paired reads were merged using COPE v1.2.5, and each unique nucleotide sequence was defined as a clonotype. MiTCR v1.1 was used to align clonotypes to the IMGT TRBV, TRBD and TRBJ reference segments. The analysis included only V-J combinations with a frequency above 0.0001, which together covered approximately 99% of the repertoires. A TCS score was defined as the ratio between F50 (clonal expansion) and ExV (chaos), using BLOSUM62-based TCRdist between CDR3 peptides within each V-J. Welch's t-statistics and random forest reduced several hundred V-J features to 10 to 15, which were used in a naive Bayes classifier (R e1071). Using fastp at Q25 and MiXCR, TCRdb reprocessed the public reads and kept productive beta chains. Identical CDR3 proteins give one entry, which carries the most common genes and DNA. TCRdb, rather than the study authors, made the V and J calls. The sample yields roughly 500,000 distinct CDR3 sequences; approximately 24% were counted once. In total, the top ten clones hold about 11% of the sample.

The sequenced sample was blood. The V and J segments used are TRBV12-3 or TRBV12-4 and TRBJ2-7; a weak D assignment points to TRBD1 (6 bases agree). The TCR comes from a woman aged 30 to 39 with Graves' ophthalmopathy. The sequenced DNA is TGTGCCAGCAGCTTGGGGGCGAACGAGCAGTACTTC. Its translation reads: CASSLGANEQYF.